This TCR beta chain was observed in a study of cytomegalovirus exposure and HLA in healthy donors. Study-level background: A prior study identified some 100 million unique TCR beta sequences from about 200 million T cells. General observations from the study: Fewer than 20,000 TCR beta sequences were associated with HLA alleles at 0.05 false discovery rate in a later analysis. Later on, analysis showed that most CMV-associated TCR beta chains appeared to be HLA-restricted.

13 Jbeta primers and 60 Vbeta primers were used for the PCR. Profiled with immunoSEQ multiplex PCR; TCRdb holds only in-frame clones, not every one. The table records 180,000 or so clones, about four fifths of them present only once. V lost 7 bases and J lost 1; bases outside the gene matches: 4. Looked up from germline, CDR1 is MNHNS and CDR2 is SASEGT. This CDR3 contains 14 residues. Details on this clone: What it binds is not known.

Sequencing used PBMCs. The chain recombines TRBV6-1 with TRBJ2-7; 10 nucleotides line up with TRBD2. The sequence was collected from a female donor in good health and CMV-seronegative. DNA for the CDR3: TGTGCCAGCACGACTAGCGGGCTATCCTACGAGCAGTACTTC. It encodes CASTTSGLSYEQYF.